This T cell receptor (beta chain) was sequenced during a study of blood T cell repertoires in COVID-19. Trimming removed 0 bases from V and 3 bases from J, with 21 bases in between. Germline CDR1 reads MGHRA; CDR2 reads YSYEKL. CDR3 length: 19 residues. Only in-frame clones appear in the TCRdb table, and some are missing; sequencing was by immunoSEQ multiplex PCR. The table records more than 200,000 clones, roughly 86% of them present only once. This receptor was taken from a woman between 55 and 75 years old with COVID-19, enrolled during active disease. What was sequenced was peripheral blood. The J gene is TRBJ2-1, the V gene TRBV4-1, with D perhaps matching TRBD2 (6 bases). The CDR3 is CASSQEVAGIGVNYNEQFF. In nucleotides, the CDR3 is TGCGCCAGCAGCCAAGAAGTGGCGGGGATCGGGGTAAACTACAATGAGCAGTTCTTC.